The 30 T cell receptor beta chains reported below all come from one sample, sequenced in a study of T cell responses to AZD1222 COVID-19 vaccine. The assay was immunoSEQ multiplex PCR, and TCRdb's table has in-frame clones only and misses some. The data show more than 85,000 clones, about 88% seen once. The sequencing here drew on peripheral blood, taken on day 0 of AZD1222 vaccination. These TCRs come from an adult in good health.

The chain links TRBV30 to TRBJ1-1; TRBD1 is a possible D gene (5 bases). The CDR3 totals 12 residues. Trimming removed 3 bases at V and 10 bases at J, with 15 bases between. Germline V gene lookup returns CDR1 GTSNPN and CDR2 SVGIG (reference sequence). CDR3 nucleotides: TGTGCCTGGAGCCTTCACAGGACGCCAGCTTTCTTT. Translated: CAWSLHRTPAFF. The variable domain in full, completed from reference TRBV30 and TRBJ1-1, reads SQTIHQWPATLVQPVGSPLSLECTVEGTSNPNLYWYRQAAGRGLQLLFYSVGIGQISSEVPQNLSASRPQDRQFILSSKKLLLSDSGFYLCAWSLHRTPAFFGQGTRLTVV.

The chain links TRBV5-1 to TRBJ2-7; weak D call: TRBD2 (5 bases). Germline loops: CDR1 SGHRS, CDR2 YFSETQ. CDR3 length equals 15 residues. V dropped 0 bases and J dropped 7 bases, with 17 bases sitting between them. CDR3 sequence reads: CASSLAGQTSGEQYF. In nucleotides, the CDR3 is TGCGCCAGCAGCTTGGCCGGGCAGACGTCGGGAGAGCAGTACTTC.

About this clone itself: Germline and junction disagree at one end, which may indicate a read error. The rearrangement joins TRBV7-2 to TRBJ2-5; 8 bases agree with TRBD1. The CDR3 loop spans 13 amino acids. Germline V CDR1 and CDR2: SGHTA, FQGNSA. This CDR3 reads CASSPNGGTGSDF. CDR3 sequence (DNA): TGTGCCAGCAGCCCGAATGGGGGGACAGGATCGGACTTC. Full variable domain (rest looked up from reference TRBV7-2 and TRBJ2-5): GAGVSQSPSNKVTEKGKDVELRCDPISGHTALYWYRQSLGQGLEFLIYFQGNSAPDKSGLPSDRFSAERTGGSVSTLTIQRTQQEDSAVYLCASSPNGGTGSDFGPGTRLLVL.

The rearrangement uses TRBV6-5 and TRBJ1-3; 7 bases line up with TRBD1. Germline V gives CDR1 MNHEY, CDR2 SVGAGI. The CDR3 spans 12 residues. J gave up 3 bases and V 10 bases, and 3 bases lay outside the gene matches. CDR3 in amino acids: CANRDSGNTIYF. The CDR3 region has the DNA TGTGCCAACCGGGACAGTGGAAACACCATATATTTT.

This clone has just a few counts. This sequence joins TRBV25-1 and TRBJ2-2; TRBD1 matches at 9 bases. Trimming removed 0 bases from V and 6 bases from J; junction bases left unmatched: 2. The germline gives CDR1 MGHDK, CDR2 SYGVNS. The CDR3 loop spans 15 amino acids. DNA for the CDR3: TGTGCCAGCAGTGAATACCGACAGGGGGCCGGGGAGCTGTTTTTT. This encodes CASSEYRQGAGELFF.

The chain joins TRBV11-2 to TRBJ2-7; TRBD2 aligns across 9 bases. Trimming at V came to 1 base and at J to 9 bases, leaving 4 bases not matched to a gene. This CDR3 is 13 amino acids long. CDR1 and CDR2 from the germline V gene are SGHAT and FQNNGV. CDR3 loop: CASSLAAGGSQYF. For the CDR3, the DNA is TGTGCCAGCAGCTTAGCAGCGGGGGGCTCGCAGTACTTC. Complete variable domain (other parts from reference TRBV11-2 and TRBJ2-7): EAGVAQSPRYKIIEKRQSVAFWCNPISGHATLYWYQQILGQGPKLLIQFQNNGVVDDSQLPKDRFSAERLKGVDSTLKIQPAKLEDSAVYLCASSLAAGGSQYFGPGTRLTVT.

The V call is TRBV2, the J call TRBJ1-5; the match to TRBD1 covers 8 bases. The ends lost 6 bases at V and 4 bases at J; junction bases unmatched: 11. The CDR3 is made up of 16 amino acids. The germline gives CDR1 SNHLY, CDR2 FYNNEI. In nucleotides, the CDR3 is TGTGCCAGCAGCCGCGCAGGGGGCGCGAGGAATCAGCCCCAGCATTTT. Translation gives CASSRAGGARNQPQHF.

With regard to this clone: The sample has other DNA sequences that encode this CDR3 too. The chain recombines TRBV24-1 with TRBJ2-2; D is uncertain. CDR1 is KGHDR and CDR2 is SFDVKD in the germline V gene. V was shortened by 5 bases and J by 0 bases, with 6 bases between the two germline ends. This CDR3 region has 14 residues. CDR3 amino acids: CATSAPPNTGELFF. CDR3 bases: TGTGCCACCAGTGCCCCACCGAACACCGGGGAGCTGTTTTTT.

The chain joins TRBV30 to TRBJ2-1, with D hard to call. The V gene lost 5 bases and the J gene lost 2 bases, with 10 bases spanning the gap. There are 13 residues in the CDR3. The germline CDR1 and CDR2 sequences are GTSNPN and SVGIG (reference sequence). CDR3 nucleotide sequence: TGTGCCTGGTCACCGGGTACCTACAATGAGCAGTTCTTC. Translated: CAWSPGTYNEQFF. The full variable domain, rest sourced from reference TRBV30 and TRBJ2-1, is SQTIHQWPATLVQPVGSPLSLECTVEGTSNPNLYWYRQAAGRGLQLLFYSVGIGQISSEVPQNLSASRPQDRQFILSSKKLLLSDSGFYLCAWSPGTYNEQFFGPGTRLTVL.

The chain recombines TRBV5-6 with TRBJ2-1; TRBD2 aligns across 7 bases. The CDR3 is made up of 16 amino acids. V gave up 2 bases and J gave up 4 bases; unmatched junction bases: 9. CDR1 is SGHDT and CDR2 is YYEEEE in the germline V gene. Written as DNA, the CDR3 is TGTGCCAGCAGCTTCTCCAGGCGGGAGCTTTACAATGAGCAGTTCTTC. Its translation: CASSFSRRELYNEQFF.

The table lists this clone with a few counts. The V call is TRBV23-1, the J call TRBJ2-1, with 7 bases fitting TRBD1. TRBV23-1 carries the ORF label, with uncertain function. This CDR3 is 16 amino acids long. Losses at the gene ends were 2 bases for V and 5 bases for J; bases not matched to a gene: 9. CDR3 sequence (DNA): TGCGCCAGCAGTCAACCGCGACAGGGACACAACAATGAGCAGTTCTTC. This codes for CASSQPRQGHNNEQFF.

V is TRBV7-9 and J is TRBJ1-4; unclear D gene. There are 15 residues in the CDR3. Germline V lookup: CDR1 SEHNR, CDR2 FQNEAQ (reference sequence). V dropped 5 bases and J dropped 6 bases, with 16 bases sitting between them. DNA for the CDR3: TGTGCCAGCAGCGAGAATACGCCAGTTCATGAAAAACTGTTTTTT. Its translation: CASSENTPVHEKLFF.

This clone was seen just once. V gene TRBV6-5 combines with J gene TRBJ1-5; D call uncertain. Germline CDR1 reads MNHEY; CDR2 reads SVGAGI. The V end lost 0 bases, the J end lost 7 bases, and 7 bases lay between the germline ends. The CDR3 totals 13 residues. The CDR3 nucleotides are TGTGCCAGCAGTTACTCGACCAGCCAGCCCCAGCATTTT. Encoded protein: CASSYSTSQPQHF.

This rearrangement joins TRBV28 to TRBJ1-3; perhaps TRBD1 as D (6 bases). Trimming pared 8 bases from V and 0 bases from J, leaving 11 bases between. Germline CDR1 MDHEN, CDR2 SYDVKM. CDR3 length equals 14 residues. The CDR3 coding sequence is TGTGCCAGCGGGACACCTTACTCTGGAAACACCATATATTTT. Translated, it gives CASGTPYSGNTIYF. The full variable domain, with the rest looked up from reference TRBV28 and TRBJ1-3, is DVKVTQSSRYLVKRTGEKVFLECVQDMDHENMFWYRQDPGLGLRLIYFSYDVKMKEKGDIPEGYSVSREKKERFSLILESASTNQTSMYLCASGTPYSGNTIYFGEGSWLTVV.

The rearrangement uses TRBV4-2 and TRBJ2-5, with D tentatively TRBD2 (6 bases). V was trimmed by 0 bases and J by 7 bases, leaving 12 bases between them. This CDR3 has 14 residues. The V gene's germline CDR1 is LGHNA and CDR2 YNFKEQ. CDR3 region: CASSQDRGLGTQYF. CDR3 coding DNA: TGTGCCAGCAGCCAAGATCGGGGACTGGGGACCCAGTACTTC.

This clone was found once. This chain links TRBV7-2 with TRBJ2-2; D may match TRBD1 or TRBD2 (5 bases each). The CDR3 sequence is 17 residues long. Germline V lookup: CDR1 SGHTA, CDR2 FQGNSA. V was shortened by 1 base and J by 0 bases, with 12 bases between the two germline ends. The DNA for the CDR3 is TGTGCCAGCAGCTTAGTGGGGGTCGGCGCGAACACCGGGGAGCTGTTTTTT. It codes for CASSLVGVGANTGELFF.

The rearrangement uses TRBV4-3 and TRBJ1-1; D is possibly TRBD1 (6 bases). Trimming stripped 0 bases from V and 1 base from J, with 9 bases between. The CDR3 is 15 amino acids. Germline assignment: CDR1 LGHNA and CDR2 YSLEER. CDR3 region: CASSQDRGRNTEAFF. CDR3 nucleotide sequence: TGCGCCAGCAGCCAAGACCGGGGGCGGAACACTGAAGCTTTCTTT.

This rearrangement joins TRBV2 to TRBJ2-7; 9 bases line up with TRBD1. The CDR3 runs to 14 residues. CDR1 is SNHLY, CDR2 FYNNEI, per germline. J lost 3 bases, V lost 5 bases, and 5 bases had no gene match. The CDR3 loop is CASSSRQGGYEQYF. The DNA for the CDR3 is TGTGCCAGCAGTTCCCGACAGGGGGGCTACGAGCAGTACTTC.

The chain recombines TRBV6-5 with TRBJ1-1, with 8 positions matching TRBD1. V shed 2 bases and J 1 base; nucleotides not matched to a gene: 3. This CDR3 has 15 residues. Germline values: CDR1 MNHEY, CDR2 SVGAGI. CDR3 loop: CASSYPGTGNTEAFF. The CDR3 DNA reads TGTGCCAGCAGTTACCCCGGGACAGGGAACACTGAAGCTTTCTTT.

The chain couples TRBV5-1 to TRBJ2-1, with D possibly TRBD2 on 5 matching bases. The CDR3 loop spans 14 amino acids. V was cut by 0 bases and J by 8 bases, with 12 bases left in between. Germline CDR1 reads SGHRS; CDR2 reads YFSETQ. CDR3 in amino acids: CASSLEPGSHEQFF. The DNA of the CDR3 is TGCGCCAGCAGCTTGGAGCCGGGAAGCCATGAGCAGTTCTTC.

The genes are TRBV2 and TRBJ1-5; the D is unclear. Germline V CDR1 and CDR2: SNHLY, FYNNEI. The CDR3 loop spans 13 amino acids. V shed 8 bases and J shed 0 bases, with 8 bases lying between them. The CDR3 spells CASGRNSNQPQHF. In DNA form, the CDR3 reads TGTGCCAGCGGACGCAATAGCAATCAGCCCCAGCATTTT.

The chain carries TRBV2 and TRBJ2-7; tentative D call: TRBD2 (5 bases). This CDR3 has 15 residues. Germline V CDR1 and CDR2: SNHLY, FYNNEI. Trimming removed 4 bases at V and 6 bases at J, with 19 bases between. CDR3: CASSVLGLGIGEQYF. The CDR3 DNA sequence: TGTGCCAGCAGTGTATTAGGGCTCGGGATCGGCGAGCAGTACTTC.

The gene calls are TRBV20-1 and TRBJ2-3; D remains unclear. Germline V lookup: CDR1 DFQATT, CDR2 SNEGSKA (reference sequence). The CDR3 length is 15 residues. Trimming removed 3 bases from V and 0 bases from J, with 13 bases in between. CDR3 amino acids: CSASWVLPSTDTQYF. The CDR3 bases are TGCAGTGCTAGTTGGGTACTACCTAGCACAGATACGCAGTATTTT.

The chain combines TRBV30 with TRBJ1-2; D gene unclear. The V end was cut by 3 bases, the J end by 0 bases, with 14 bases between. This CDR3 comprises 15 residues. Germline V gives CDR1 GTSNPN, CDR2 SVGIG (reference sequence). In DNA, the CDR3 is TGTGCCTGGAGATCCTTCCCGCGAGCTAACTATGGCTACACCTTC. It specifies CAWRSFPRANYGYTF. Full variable domain (outside the CDR3, taken from reference TRBV30 and TRBJ1-2): SQTIHQWPATLVQPVGSPLSLECTVEGTSNPNLYWYRQAAGRGLQLLFYSVGIGQISSEVPQNLSASRPQDRQFILSSKKLLLSDSGFYLCAWRSFPRANYGYTFGSGTRLTVV.

This sequence joins TRBV5-1 and TRBJ2-7; tentatively, D is TRBD1 (5 bases). With 1 base removed from V and 3 bases from J, the gap between germline ends came to 8 bases. The CDR3 has 13 amino acids. Germline values: CDR1 SGHRS, CDR2 YFSETQ. The CDR3 sequence: CASSLTGDYEQYF. The CDR3 region has the DNA TGCGCCAGCAGCTTGACAGGAGACTACGAGCAGTACTTC.

The chain couples TRBV12-3 or TRBV12-4 to TRBJ1-1; no reliable D call. Trimming left V 3 bases short and J 2 bases short, with 7 bases between. The CDR3 loop spans 13 amino acids. The CDR3, as DNA: TGTGCCAGCAGTTTGAAGGTCAACACTGAAGCTTTCTTT. This encodes CASSLKVNTEAFF.

In DNA, the CDR3 is TGTGCCAGCAACCAGGGCTGGGAGGGTGAGCAGTTCTTC. It translates to CASNQGWEGEQFF. The chain uses TRBV2 and TRBJ2-1; 7 bases agree with TRBD2. After removal of 7 bases from V and 9 bases from J, the junction contained 9 bases not matched to a gene. The germline gives CDR1 SNHLY, CDR2 FYNNEI. CDR3 size: 13 residues.

The chain uses TRBV7-2 and TRBJ2-1, with unresolved D. Germline values: CDR1 SGHTA, CDR2 FQGNSA. This CDR3 spans 13 amino acids. Deletions cut 1 base from V and 9 bases from J, with 10 bases between. CDR3: CASSLETGGEQFF. CDR3 nucleotide sequence: TGTGCCAGCAGCTTAGAGACCGGCGGTGAGCAGTTCTTC.

The chain has TRBV28 and TRBJ2-1; D not certain. The CDR3 spans 15 residues. CDR1 and CDR2 (germline): MDHEN, SYDVKM. Trimming left V 3 bases short and J 4 bases short, with 13 bases between. Here the CDR3 reads CASSFAPPTYNEQFF. CDR3 sequence (DNA): TGTGCCAGCAGTTTTGCCCCCCCAACTTACAATGAGCAGTTCTTC.

This clone has more than one count but fewer than ten. The chain joins TRBV29-1 to TRBJ1-2; a weak D match, TRBD1 (6 bases). CDR1 SQVTM and CDR2 ANQGSEA come from the germline V gene. Trimming left V 7 bases short and J 7 bases short, with 13 bases between. This CDR3 comprises 11 residues. The CDR3 bases are TGCAGCGCTACAGGGAAACTTGGCTACACCTTC. The encoded protein is CSATGKLGYTF.